The 4 T cell receptor beta chains listed next were all sequenced from one sample in a study of T cell responses to AZD1222 COVID-19 vaccine. The table came from immunoSEQ multiplex PCR; TCRdb's copy has only in-frame clones and leaves some out. The sample contains 120,000 or so clones, over 75% of which appear only once. The sequences come from peripheral blood, collected on day 0 of AZD1222 vaccination. The receptors were gathered from an adult in good health.

The chain joins TRBV6-5 to TRBJ2-2, with a weak D call TRBD1 (5 bases). The CDR3 totals 15 residues. The V end was cut by 4 bases, the J end by 3 bases, with 12 bases between. Germline CDR1 MNHEY, CDR2 SVGAGI. CDR3 DNA sequence: TGTGCCAGCAGTTCCAGAGGACAAGACACCGGGGAGCTGTTTTTT. The encoded protein is CASSSRGQDTGELFF.

In its sample, this clone was seen once. The chain has TRBV6-5 and TRBJ1-1, with TRBD1 matching over 9 bases. Per germline, CDR1 MNHEY and CDR2 SVGAGI. The ends lost 5 bases at V and 0 bases at J; junction bases unmatched: 1. The CDR3 contains 14 residues. CDR3 sequence reads: CASSRQGVNTEAFF. The CDR3 region has the DNA TGTGCCAGCAGTCGACAGGGGGTGAACACTGAAGCTTTCTTT.

The gene calls are TRBV28 and TRBJ1-4, with D unclear. Trimming left V 6 bases short and J 8 bases short, with 10 bases between. CDR1 and CDR2 from the germline V gene are MDHEN and SYDVKM. The CDR3 extends over 12 amino acids. The CDR3 region has the DNA TGTGCCAGCAGCCAGCTCAGGGAAAAACTGTTTTTT. Translated: CASSQLREKLFF.

The chain combines TRBV24-1 with TRBJ2-1, with TRBD1 matching over 8 bases. The germline V gene encodes CDR1 KGHDR and CDR2 SFDVKD. J gave up 0 bases and V 5 bases, and 11 bases lay outside the gene matches. This CDR3 has 18 amino acids. The DNA of the CDR3 is TGTGCCACCAGTGCAAGGGCCGACAGGGGAAGCTCCTACAATGAGCAGTTCTTC. Translating it yields CATSARADRGSSYNEQFF.